Here is one T cell receptor beta chain with its context. Clones were read by immunoSEQ multiplex PCR, and TCRdb kept only the in-frame ones, dropping some. The profile shows roughly 250,000 clones, 82% of them singletons. These data are taken from a study of blood T cell repertoires in COVID-19. CDR1 LGHNT and CDR2 FRNRAP come from the germline V gene. Trimming removed 6 bases from V and 0 bases from J; junction bases left unmatched: 10. The CDR3 contains 16 residues. The clonotype was recovered from a woman of 80 years or more with acute or convalescent COVID-19. Input material: peripheral blood. The chain joins TRBV12-5 to TRBJ1-1; TRBD1 aligns across 7 bases. CDR3 coding DNA: TGTGCTAGTGGGGGATACAGGGGTGACATGAACACTGAAGCTTTCTTT. This codes for CASGGYRGDMNTEAFF.